Presented here are 25 T cell receptor beta chains from one specimen sequenced in a study of Tregs in tolerant kidney transplant recipients. Using immunoSEQ multiplex PCR, the repertoire was profiled, and TCRdb retains in-frame clones only, with some absent. This listing includes around 30,000 clones. The nonmyeloablative bone marrow transplants came from related graft donors, with transient mixed chimerism. This specimen was CD4+ T cells from blood (PBMCs), taken 24 months after the transplant. Every receptor here comes from a human patient who received a combined kidney and bone marrow transplant. The graft donor may be the source of some T cells.

The CDR3 DNA, read in part, is TGTGCCAGCAGCTTAGGGCAGGGGAGGCAAGAGACC. Translating it yields CASSLGQGRQET. The whole CDR3 sequence reads CASSLGQGRQETQYF. The chain links TRBV11-2 to TRBJ2-5; D possibly uses TRBD1 or TRBD2 (6 bases each). The sequenced fragment ends 3 residues before the CDR3 boundary, so the rest is inferred from the germline J gene. The CDR3 loop spans 15 amino acids. The germline V gene has CDR1 SGHAT and CDR2 FQNNGV. Between the trimmed V and J ends, which lost 1 base and 2 bases, there was a span of 11 bases.

Details on this clone: The read stops 3 residues short of the end of the CDR3; the missing end is completed from the germline J gene. V usage is TRBV7-3 and J usage is TRBJ1-5, with 11 bases fitting TRBD1. CDR1 is SGHTA and CDR2 is FQGTGA in the germline V gene. The CDR3 covers 18 residues. V lost 4 bases, J lost 1 base, and 9 bases stayed unmatched. The part of the CDR3 DNA that was read is TGTGCCAGCAGCTCCCGGACAGGGGGCAAACCAAGCAATCAGCCC. Translated: CASSSRTGGKPSNQP. The entire CDR3 protein is CASSSRTGGKPSNQPQHF.

With respect to this clone: The read terminates 3 residues before the CDR3 end, so the remaining end is supplied by the germline J gene. V gene TRBV7-8 combines with J gene TRBJ2-3, with TRBD1 identical over 7 bases. Germline V gene lookup returns CDR1 SGHVS and CDR2 FQNEAQ. There are 16 residues in the CDR3. V trimming: 4 bases; J trimming: 1 base; junction bases outside the gene matches: 8. CDR3 bases read: TGTGCCAGCAGCTCGCGCACAGGGGCTGGCACAGATACG. As protein: CASSSRTGAGTDT. Given in full, the CDR3 is CASSSRTGAGTDTQYF.

With regard to this clone: Read sequence stops 3 residues before the CDR3 end, and the germline J gene provides the missing end. The V call is TRBV18, the J call TRBJ2-2, with 8 bases that match TRBD1. The CDR3 is 14 residues long. J lost 1 base, V lost 5 bases, and 0 bases had no gene match. In germline, CDR1 is KGHSH, CDR2 LQKENI. This chain's CDR3 is CASSGQGNTGELFF. The CDR3 DNA, read in part, is TGTGCCAGCTCAGGACAGGGGAACACCGGGGAG. Together with reference TRBV18 and TRBJ2-2, the CDR3 gives the full variable domain: NAGVMQNPRHLVRRRGQEARLRCSPMKGHSHVYWYRQLPEEGLKFMVYLQKENIIDESGMPKERFSAEFPKEGPSILRIQQVVRGDSAAYFCASSGQGNTGELFFGEGSRLTVL.

Notes on this clone: The CDR3 end falls 3 residues outside the read, so it is completed with the germline J gene. V gene TRBV7-7 combines with J gene TRBJ2-7, with 9 bases fitting TRBD1. Germline CDR1 SSHAT, CDR2 FNYEAQ (reference sequence). There are 15 residues in the CDR3. J gave up 2 bases and V 3 bases, and 5 bases lay outside the gene matches. This chain's CDR3 is CASSLGQGGTYEQYF. The sequenced CDR3 bases are TGTGCCAGCAGCTTGGGACAGGGTGGAACCTACGAG. Complete variable domain (other parts from reference TRBV7-7 and TRBJ2-7): GAGVSQSPRYKVTKRGQDVTLRCDPISSHATLYWYQQALGQGPEFLTYFNYEAQPDKSGLPSDRFSAERPEGSISTLTIQRTEQRDSAMYRCASSLGQGGTYEQYFGPGTRLTVT.

Concerning this clone: The read is 3 residues too short to cover the CDR3 end, so that end is filled in from the germline J gene. The chain recombines TRBV20-1 with TRBJ2-5; 7 positions match TRBD2. The germline V gene has CDR1 DFQATT and CDR2 SNEGSKA (reference sequence). This CDR3 region has 11 residues. The DNA read from the CDR3 is TGCAGCCGATTGGGGGGGGAGACC. Protein sequence: CSRLGGET. The CDR3 in its entirety is CSRLGGETQYF.

As regards this clone: The CDR3 end is not reached by the read, which stops 3 residues before it; the germline J gene fills it in. V is TRBV18 and J is TRBJ2-5, with 12 bases matching TRBD1. The CDR3 is 16 residues long. Germline CDR1 is KGHSH and CDR2 is LQKENI. The trim removed 3 bases at V and 3 bases at J, leaving 5 bases unmatched. The DNA read from the CDR3 is TGTGCCAGCTCACCTCCCGGGACAGGGGGCGAAGAGACC. Protein: CASSPPGTGGEET. The entire CDR3 reads CASSPPGTGGEETQYF.

A remark on this clone: The read ends 3 residues early relative to the CDR3; the germline J gene fills the gap. The V and J genes are TRBV5-6 and TRBJ2-7; D is unresolved. Germline V gene lookup returns CDR1 SGHDT and CDR2 YYEEEE. The V gene lost 0 bases and the J gene lost 6 bases, with 4 bases spanning the gap. This CDR3 is built from 11 residues. The covered CDR3 bases are TGTGCCAGCAGCTTGGAGCGCGAG. This translates into CASSLERE. The full-length CDR3 reads as CASSLEREQYF.

A word on this clone: From the germline J gene comes the end of the CDR3, since the read stops 3 residues before it. The chain employs TRBV27 and TRBJ2-1; no clear D gene. Germline V gene lookup returns CDR1 MNHEY and CDR2 SMNVEV (reference sequence). V lost 2 bases, J lost 5 bases, and 10 bases lay in between. The CDR3 runs to 14 residues. The CDR3 region is CASSLATDDNEQFF. CDR3 DNA, as far as it was read: TGTGCCAGCAGTTTAGCGACTGATGACAATGAG.

As for this clone: The read finishes 3 residues shy of the CDR3 end, and the germline J gene is used to complete it. This chain uses TRBV18 with TRBJ1-1; D possibly corresponds to TRBD1 (5 bases). V shed 3 bases and J shed 3 bases, with 8 bases lying between them. CDR1 and CDR2 from the germline V gene are KGHSH and LQKENI. The CDR3 runs 13 residues. CDR3 DNA (partial): TGTGCCAGCTCACCTCAGGGAGACACTGAA. This encodes CASSPQGDTE. The complete CDR3 reads CASSPQGDTEAFF.

About this clone: The read stops 3 residues short of the end of the CDR3; the missing end is completed from the germline J gene. The V gene is TRBV5-1, the J gene TRBJ2-6; D may be TRBD2 (6 bases). This CDR3 comprises 20 residues. The ends were cut back, 2 bases at V and 0 bases at J, with 21 bases in the middle. Germline CDR1 SGHRS, CDR2 YFSETQ. CDR3 DNA, as far as it was read: TGCGCCAGCAGCTTCGGTCCCGGGGGTGGGGTCCCCTCTGGGGCCAACGTC. Encoded protein: CASSFGPGGGVPSGANV. The whole CDR3 reads CASSFGPGGGVPSGANVLTF.

As to this clone: The CDR3 is cut off 3 residues early in the read; its end comes from the germline J gene. The V call is TRBV20-1, the J call TRBJ1-6, with 7 positions matching TRBD1. The V segment lost 0 bases and the J segment 6 bases; nucleotides outside the gene matches: 5. The CDR3 extends over 15 amino acids. Germline assignment: CDR1 DFQATT and CDR2 SNEGSKA (reference sequence). CDR3 in amino acids: CSAREGGGVNSPLHF. Incomplete CDR3 DNA: TGCAGTGCTAGAGAAGGAGGGGGCGTTAATTCACCC.

In the case of this clone: Read sequence stops 3 residues before the CDR3 end, and the germline J gene provides the missing end. The rearrangement uses TRBV5-8 and TRBJ2-1; 8 nucleotides match TRBD2. Germline lookup yields CDR1 SGHTS and CDR2 YDEGEE. After removal of 4 bases from V and 0 bases from J, the junction contained 3 bases not matched to a gene. CDR3 length equals 15 residues. CDR3 residues: CASSEGLVSYNEQFF. The part of the CDR3 DNA that was read is TGTGCCAGCAGCGAGGGACTAGTCTCCTACAATGAG.

With respect to this clone: The sequence runs out 3 residues before the end of the CDR3; the remainder is reconstructed from the germline J gene. The rearrangement links TRBV20-1 to TRBJ2-7, with 8 positions matching TRBD2. Looked up from germline, CDR1 is DFQATT and CDR2 is SNEGSKA (reference sequence). V shed 7 bases, J shed 3 bases, and the junction held 11 bases outside the gene matches. The CDR3 loop spans 14 amino acids. This CDR3 is CSVKRGLDYYEQYF. CDR3 bases read: TGCAGTGTAAAAAGGGGACTAGACTACTACGAG.

Details on this clone: Read coverage stops 3 residues before the CDR3 terminus; the germline J gene supplies the remainder. V gene TRBV4-2 combines with J gene TRBJ2-1; tentative D call: TRBD1 (7 bases). CDR3 length: 15 residues. Germline V gives CDR1 LGHNA, CDR2 YNFKEQ. Trimming cost V 4 bases and J 3 bases, with 13 bases left between them. The CDR3 is CASSPGGLNYNEQFF. Partial CDR3 DNA: TGTGCCAGCAGCCCAGGGGGGCTTAACTACAATGAG.

Comment on this clone: The CDR3 is cut off 3 residues early in the read; its end comes from the germline J gene. The V and J genes are TRBV29-1 and TRBJ1-1; TRBD1 might be the D (5 bases). Germline CDR1 reads SQVTM; CDR2 reads ANQGSEA. V was cut by 4 bases and J by 1 base, with 16 bases left in between. The CDR3 has 15 amino acids. Incomplete CDR3 DNA: TGCAGCGTTGTGCCCCTCCACACAGGGAACACTGAA. As protein: CSVVPLHTGNTE. The whole CDR3 region reads CSVVPLHTGNTEAFF.

As for this clone: Read sequence stops 3 residues before the CDR3 end, and the germline J gene provides the missing end. V gene TRBV10-3 combines with J gene TRBJ1-4; 7 bases agree with TRBD1. V dropped 6 bases and J dropped 4; count of bases not matched to a gene: 5. In germline, CDR1 is ENHRY, CDR2 SYGVKD. This CDR3 contains 14 residues. The sequenced part of the CDR3 DNA is TGTGCCATCAGGGCCGACAGGGATAATGAAAAA. The encoded protein is CAIRADRDNEK. The whole CDR3 sequence is CAIRADRDNEKLFF.

Details on this clone: The read stops 3 residues short of the end of the CDR3; the missing end is completed from the germline J gene. This rearrangement joins TRBV11-3 to TRBJ1-1, with D perhaps matching TRBD1 (5 bases). Between the trimmed V and J ends, which lost 1 base and 6 bases, there was a span of 6 bases. CDR3 size: 12 residues. Germline V gives CDR1 SGHNT, CDR2 YENEEA. Partial CDR3 DNA: TGTGCCAGCAGCTTAGGCAGGGCTGAA. Translation: CASSLGRAE. In full, the CDR3 reads CASSLGRAEAFF.

In regard to this clone: The sequenced fragment ends 3 residues before the CDR3 boundary, so the rest is inferred from the germline J gene. This chain joins TRBV20-1 and TRBJ2-5; TRBD2 is a possible D gene (6 bases). The ends were cut back, 4 bases at V and 1 base at J, with 7 bases in the middle. The CDR3 is 12 residues long. The germline gives CDR1 DFQATT, CDR2 SNEGSKA (reference sequence). CDR3 amino acids: CSAIAVQETQYF. Partial CDR3 DNA: TGCAGTGCTATAGCGGTCCAAGAGACC.

Regarding this clone: The read ends 3 residues before the CDR3 terminus; that terminus is restored from the germline J gene. The chain links TRBV5-1 to TRBJ2-2, with TRBD1 matching 7 bases. Germline CDR1 and CDR2: SGHRS and YFSETQ. There are 14 residues in the CDR3. The V and J ends lost 7 bases and 4 bases, in that order; junction bases with no gene match: 7. CDR3 DNA (partial): TGCGCCAGCGAAGAGGGGGCCGGCACCGGGGAG. The encoded protein is CASEEGAGTGE. From start to end, the CDR3 is CASEEGAGTGELFF.

On this clone: Sequencing ends 3 residues short of the CDR3 end; the germline J gene provides the rest. This chain uses TRBV20-1 with TRBJ2-7; 11 bases align to TRBD2. V gave up 6 bases and J gave up 5 bases; unmatched junction bases: 21. CDR3 size: 18 residues. Germline V gene data show CDR1 as DFQATT and CDR2 as SNEGSKA (reference sequence). The CDR3 DNA, read in part, is TGCAGTGCCCGGGGGGGGTTAGCGGGAGGGCCGTTCCCGAACGAG. It translates to CSARGGLAGGPFPNE. The entire CDR3 sequence reads CSARGGLAGGPFPNEQYF.

With regard to this clone: The read ends 3 residues before the CDR3 terminus; that terminus is restored from the germline J gene. The rearrangement links TRBV19 to TRBJ1-4; D is possibly TRBD1 (6 bases). The V gene lost 5 bases and the J gene lost 8 bases, with 12 bases spanning the gap. Germline-derived CDR1 and CDR2 are LNHDA and SQIVND (reference sequence). CDR3 length: 13 amino acids. The sequenced CDR3 bases are TGTGCCAGTAGTCCACAGGGTCGGGAAAAA. Its protein is CASSPQGREK. The whole CDR3 sequence reads CASSPQGREKLFF. The full variable domain, its missing parts supplied by reference TRBV19 and TRBJ1-4, is DGGITQSPKYLFRKEGQNVTLSCEQNLNHDAMYWYRQDPGQGLRLIYYSQIVNDFQKGDIAEGYSVSREKKESFPLTVTSAQKNPTAFYLCASSPQGREKLFFGSGTQLSVL.

In the case of this clone: The observed sequence ends 3 residues before the CDR3 terminus, with the missing tail filled in from the germline J gene. V and J are TRBV23-1 and TRBJ2-5; 10 bases match TRBD2. TRBV23-1 is reported as an ORF; its role is uncertain. This CDR3 region has 18 residues. The V gene end was trimmed by 3 bases and the J gene end by 3 bases; junction bases not matched to a gene: 13. CDR3 sequence reads: CASSHLRGLAGVKETQYF. The DNA read from the CDR3 is TGCGCCAGCAGTCACCTTAGGGGGCTAGCGGGAGTGAAAGAGACC.

To note about this clone: The read halts 3 residues ahead of the CDR3 end, with the missing end drawn from the germline J gene. V gene TRBV29-1 combines with J gene TRBJ2-3; unclear D gene. Deletions cut 7 bases from V and 4 bases from J, with 15 bases between. The germline V gene encodes CDR1 SQVTM and CDR2 ANQGSEA. CDR3 length equals 13 residues. The CDR3 protein is CSAGKSAADTQYF. Incomplete CDR3 DNA: TGCAGCGCCGGAAAGAGTGCGGCAGATACG.

As concerns this clone: The read falls 3 residues short of the CDR3 end, and the missing part is taken from the germline J gene. J is TRBJ2-1 and V is TRBV20-1; D is ambiguous. The V end lost 1 base, the J end lost 1 base, and 11 bases lay between the germline ends. From germline, CDR1 is DFQATT and CDR2 SNEGSKA (reference sequence). This CDR3 is built from 15 residues. The sequenced part of the CDR3 DNA is TGCAGTGCTAGAGGACACCCCCAGTCCTACAATGAG. Translating it yields CSARGHPQSYNE. The whole CDR3 protein is CSARGHPQSYNEQFF.